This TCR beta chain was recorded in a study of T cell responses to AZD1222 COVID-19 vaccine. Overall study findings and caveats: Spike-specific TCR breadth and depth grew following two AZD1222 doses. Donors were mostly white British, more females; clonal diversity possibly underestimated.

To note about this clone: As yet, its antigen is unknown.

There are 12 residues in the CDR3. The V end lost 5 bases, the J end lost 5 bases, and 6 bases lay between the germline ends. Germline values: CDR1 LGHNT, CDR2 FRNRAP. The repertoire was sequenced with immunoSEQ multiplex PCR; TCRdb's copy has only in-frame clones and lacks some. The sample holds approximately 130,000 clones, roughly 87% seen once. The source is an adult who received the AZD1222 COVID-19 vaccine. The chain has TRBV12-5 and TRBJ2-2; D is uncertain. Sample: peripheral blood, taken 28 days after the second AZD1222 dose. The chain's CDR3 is CASGRDTGELFF. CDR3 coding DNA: TGTGCTAGTGGTAGGGATACCGGGGAGCTGTTTTTT. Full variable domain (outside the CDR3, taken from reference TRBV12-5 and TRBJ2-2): DARVTQTPRHKVTEMGQEVTMRCQPILGHNTVFWYRQTMMQGLELLAYFRNRAPLDDSGMPKDRFSAEMPDATLATLKIQPSEPRDSAVYFCASGRDTGELFFGEGSRLTVL.